This entry describes one TCR beta chain. The antigen is unknown. Germline values: CDR1 SGHTA, CDR2 FQGNSA. The CDR3 consists of 12 residues. Trimming stripped 5 bases from V and 3 bases from J, with 8 bases between. These data are taken from a study of OX40 agonist ivuxolimab in advanced cancers. About the research overall: An anti-OX40 (CD134) antibody with agonistic activity, ivuxolimab, was administered to patients. Those enrolled were 80% to 85% male, with a mean age of about 60 years and ages from roughly 23 to 79. General observations from the study: Mean expanded clone counts were higher in CD8+ than CD4+ T cells.

Only in-frame clones appear in the TCRdb table, and some are missing; sequencing was by immunoSEQ multiplex PCR. The sample records approximately 90,000 clones, approximately 85% being singletons. The clonotype was recovered from an adult with an advanced solid tumor such as melanoma, head and neck, liver or kidney cancer. V and J are TRBV7-2 and TRBJ2-7, with D unclear. This material consisted of CD4+ or CD8+ T cells sorted from blood, taken in a trial of the OX40 agonist ivuxolimab. CDR3 loop: CASSPRHYEQYF. DNA of the CDR3: TGTGCCAGCAGCCCCCGGCACTACGAGCAGTACTTC.